Below are 20 T cell receptor beta chains sequenced from a single sample in a study of shared clonotypes between healthy human individuals. The data were produced by immunoSEQ multiplex PCR, yet TCRdb's version contains in-frame clones alone and is incomplete. The sample includes roughly 2,500,000 clones, under 95% seen only once; the top ten take roughly 0.36%. The sample was naive CD4+ T cells from PBMCs. Noted subset: CD45RA+ positively selected. Source of these receptors: a man between 18 and 35 years old in good health. Some clones in this sample may be carry-over from other donors' samples.

This clone was picked up one time. V is TRBV5-6 and J is TRBJ1-2; no clear D gene. CDR1 SGHDT and CDR2 YYEEEE come from the germline V gene. The CDR3 has 13 amino acids. V was clipped by 4 bases and J by 5 bases, with 12 bases between them. The DNA of the CDR3 is TGTGCCAGCAGCCCCGCATTGAAGTATGGCTACACCTTC. Translation: CASSPALKYGYTF.

This sequence joins TRBV5-1 and TRBJ2-1; tentatively, D is TRBD2 (7 bases). The CDR3 runs to 13 residues. Trimming left V 8 bases short and J 9 bases short, with 18 bases between. Germline loops: CDR1 SGHRS, CDR2 YFSETQ. DNA of the CDR3: TGCGCCAGTAAATCCGCGGGGGACACTGAGCAGTTCTTC. As protein: CASKSAGDTEQFF.

The chain has TRBV9 and TRBJ1-6; D not certain. V lost 0 bases and J lost 10, with 8 bases in between. The germline gives CDR1 SGDLS, CDR2 YYNGEE. The CDR3 is 13 residues long. The CDR3 protein is CASSVDVQSPLHF. In DNA, the CDR3 is TGTGCCAGCAGCGTAGACGTCCAGTCACCCCTCCACTTT.

This chain uses TRBV10-3 with TRBJ2-1; 8 nucleotides align to TRBD2. The J segment lost 8 bases and the V segment lost 6 bases, leaving 9 bases of the junction unmatched. The CDR3 has 14 residues. Per the germline V gene, CDR1 is ENHRY and CDR2 is SYGVKD. CDR3 amino acids: CAISPMREVYEQFF. The CDR3 region has the DNA TGTGCCATCAGCCCCATGCGGGAGGTCTATGAGCAGTTCTTC.

This chain connects TRBV2 to TRBJ2-7; D is ambiguous. The CDR3 has 14 amino acids. V gave up 2 bases and J gave up 5 bases, with 13 bases separating them. Germline V gives CDR1 SNHLY, CDR2 FYNNEI. The CDR3 coding sequence is TGTGCCAGCAGTGAAAGGCAATGGTGGGACGAGCAGTACTTC. It translates to CASSERQWWDEQYF.

The DNA of the CDR3 is TGTGCCAGCAGACGGGTTGGGGCCAACGTCCTGACTTTC. Translating gives CASRRVGANVLTF. The chain recombines TRBV7-3 with TRBJ2-6; D gene unclear. Trimming shortened V by 6 bases and J by 3 bases, and 6 bases separated the two germline ends. CDR1 and CDR2 from the germline V gene are SGHTA and FQGTGA. This CDR3 contains 13 residues.

The chain combines TRBV6-6 with TRBJ2-1, with 7 positions matching TRBD2. V lost 7 bases and J lost 3; bases outside the gene matches: 9. This CDR3 region has 15 residues. Per the germline V gene, CDR1 is MNHNY and CDR2 is SVGAGI (reference sequence). CDR3 amino acids: CASTESGKGYNEQFF. CDR3 coding DNA: TGTGCCAGCACCGAAAGCGGGAAAGGCTACAATGAGCAGTTCTTC.

This chain links TRBV29-1 with TRBJ2-3, with D maybe TRBD2 (5 bases). There are 12 residues in the CDR3. The V and J ends lost 4 bases and 0 bases respectively, with 5 bases between them. CDR1 is SQVTM, CDR2 ANQGSEA, per germline. CDR3 region: CSVGTSTDTQYF. The CDR3 DNA reads TGCAGCGTTGGGACTAGCACAGATACGCAGTATTTT.

The chain employs TRBV11-3 and TRBJ2-3; D is unclear. CDR3 size: 14 residues. V lost 2 bases and J lost 4, with 10 bases in between. CDR1 and CDR2 (germline): SGHNT, YENEEA. CDR3 sequence (DNA): TGTGCCAGCAGCTTAAGGGATAGGGCAGATACGCAGTATTTT. This translates into CASSLRDRADTQYF.

J is TRBJ2-1 and V is TRBV28, with TRBD1 matching 8 bases. Trimming at V came to 3 bases and at J to 4 bases, leaving 2 bases not matched to a gene. CDR1 MDHEN and CDR2 SYDVKM come from the germline V gene. There are 14 residues in the CDR3. This CDR3 reads CASSLGDRYNEQFF. In nucleotides, the CDR3 is TGTGCCAGCAGTTTGGGGGACAGGTACAATGAGCAGTTCTTC.

This chain joins TRBV6-1 and TRBJ2-3; the D call may be TRBD1 or TRBD2 (5 bases each). The CDR3 is 15 residues long. From germline, CDR1 is MNHNS and CDR2 SASEGT. The V and J ends lost 6 bases and 0 bases respectively, with 13 bases between them. CDR3 amino acids: CASSASGRSTDTQYF. In DNA, the CDR3 is TGTGCCAGCAGCGCGTCGGGGCGTAGCACAGATACGCAGTATTTT.

J is TRBJ2-1 and V is TRBV11-2; the D gene is possibly TRBD2 (6 bases). Trimming stripped 3 bases from V and 9 bases from J, with 6 bases between. The CDR3 totals 11 residues. Germline V gene data show CDR1 as SGHAT and CDR2 as FQNNGV. This chain's CDR3 is CASSFGGEQFF. In DNA form, the CDR3 reads TGTGCCAGCAGCTTCGGGGGTGAGCAGTTCTTC.

The V gene is TRBV5-1, the J gene TRBJ1-1; D might be TRBD1 (6 bases). Germline V gives CDR1 SGHRS, CDR2 YFSETQ. The CDR3 has 14 amino acids. V was pared by 7 bases and J by 4 bases, with 17 bases between. For the CDR3, the DNA is TGCGCCAGCTATCCACAGGGTAAGGCCACTGAAGCTTTCTTT. Its protein product is CASYPQGKATEAFF.

The V call is TRBV6-1, the J call TRBJ2-2, with 8 positions matching TRBD1. Per the germline V gene, CDR1 is MNHNS and CDR2 is SASEGT. J lost 6 bases, V lost 6 bases, and 6 bases had no gene match. The CDR3 has 14 residues. The CDR3 sequence is CASRELTGAGELFF. For the CDR3, the DNA is TGTGCCAGCAGAGAGTTGACAGGGGCCGGGGAGCTGTTTTTT.

V usage is TRBV19 and J usage is TRBJ2-3; D remains unclear. V gave up 2 bases and J gave up 2 bases, with 8 bases separating them. This CDR3 is 14 amino acids long. Germline CDR1 is LNHDA and CDR2 is SQIVND (reference sequence). The chain's CDR3 is CASSINGYTDTQYF. The CDR3 coding sequence is TGTGCCAGTAGTATAAACGGCTACACAGATACGCAGTATTTT.

The J gene is TRBJ2-1, the V gene TRBV2; D is uncertain. The germline V gene has CDR1 SNHLY and CDR2 FYNNEI. CDR3 length equals 11 residues. Trimming pared 7 bases from V and 15 bases from J, leaving 16 bases between. CDR3 coding DNA: TGTGCCAGCACCACGACCACCACGTGGTTCTTC. Its protein product is CASTTTTTWFF.

The gene calls are TRBV7-8 and TRBJ1-4; 8 bases map to TRBD1. Per the germline V gene, CDR1 is SGHVS and CDR2 is FQNEAQ. This CDR3 has 15 amino acids. The trim removed 4 bases at V and 2 bases at J, leaving 3 bases unmatched. In DNA, the CDR3 is TGTGCCAGCAGCTCCAGGGGGCACACTAATGAAAAACTGTTTTTT. It specifies CASSSRGHTNEKLFF. Full variable domain (remainder filled in from reference TRBV7-8 and TRBJ1-4): GAGVSQSPRYKVAKRGQDVALRCDPISGHVSLFWYQQALGQGPEFLTYFQNEAQLDKSGLPSDRFFAERPEGSVSTLKIQRTQQEDSAVYLCASSSRGHTNEKLFFGSGTQLSVL.

Only a few counts were recorded for this clone. V usage is TRBV6-1 and J usage is TRBJ1-2, with no clear D. CDR1 MNHNS and CDR2 SASEGT come from the germline V gene. The V and J ends lost 6 bases and 3 bases respectively, with 14 bases between them. The CDR3 totals 14 residues. CDR3 coding DNA: TGTGCCAGCAGGTGGGCAGTCGGGGACTATGGCTACACCTTC. Translated: CASRWAVGDYGYTF.

Comments on this clone: Other DNA sequences in this sample translate to the same CDR3. The chain couples TRBV5-1 to TRBJ2-1; TRBD2 is a possible D gene (6 bases). Germline V CDR1 and CDR2: SGHRS, YFSETQ. Trimming removed 1 base from V and 1 base from J, with 9 bases in between. The CDR3 loop spans 15 amino acids. The CDR3 reads CASSLLAGSYNEQFF. The CDR3 DNA reads as TGCGCCAGCAGCTTGTTGGCGGGGTCCTACAATGAGCAGTTCTTC. Full variable domain (rest looked up from reference TRBV5-1 and TRBJ2-1): KAGVTQTPRYLIKTRGQQVTLSCSPISGHRSVSWYQQTPGQGLQFLFEYFSETQRNKGNFPGRFSGRQFSNSRSEMNVSTLELGDSALYLCASSLLAGSYNEQFFGPGTRLTVL.

J is TRBJ2-5 and V is TRBV5-4; 12 nucleotides line up with TRBD2. The germline V gene has CDR1 SGHNT and CDR2 YYREEE (reference sequence). Trimming removed 4 bases from V and 7 bases from J; junction bases left unmatched: 8. This CDR3 contains 15 residues. For the CDR3, the DNA is TGTGCCAGCAGCCCCAGGACTAGCGGGACCGTGACCCAGTACTTC. It codes for CASSPRTSGTVTQYF.